This T cell receptor beta chain was sequenced during a study of shared clonotypes between healthy human individuals. The study's findings and limits: What limited the represented genetic and exposure-history diversity was the small number of donors.

Each of the donors was a healthy adult who was HIV-negative and had not had a recent acute infection or vaccination. Per germline, CDR1 MNHEY and CDR2 SMNVEV (reference sequence). This CDR3 contains 18 residues. Losses at the gene ends were 0 bases for V and 4 bases for J; bases not matched to a gene: 14. Only in-frame clones appear in the TCRdb table, and some are missing; sequencing was by immunoSEQ multiplex PCR. The sample includes roughly 500,000 clones, 90% to 97% of them seen just once. Comment on this clone: What it recognizes is unknown.

The clonotype comes from a woman younger than 45 in good health. The chain carries TRBV27 and TRBJ1-2; 7 nucleotides line up with TRBD1. The specimen sequenced was naive CD4+ T cells sorted from blood. Subset specified: CD45RA+ positively selected. DNA for the CDR3: TGTGCCAGCAGTTTATCGATGTTGGGAACGGGACAGCTCTATGGCTACACCTTC. This codes for CASSLSMLGTGQLYGYTF.